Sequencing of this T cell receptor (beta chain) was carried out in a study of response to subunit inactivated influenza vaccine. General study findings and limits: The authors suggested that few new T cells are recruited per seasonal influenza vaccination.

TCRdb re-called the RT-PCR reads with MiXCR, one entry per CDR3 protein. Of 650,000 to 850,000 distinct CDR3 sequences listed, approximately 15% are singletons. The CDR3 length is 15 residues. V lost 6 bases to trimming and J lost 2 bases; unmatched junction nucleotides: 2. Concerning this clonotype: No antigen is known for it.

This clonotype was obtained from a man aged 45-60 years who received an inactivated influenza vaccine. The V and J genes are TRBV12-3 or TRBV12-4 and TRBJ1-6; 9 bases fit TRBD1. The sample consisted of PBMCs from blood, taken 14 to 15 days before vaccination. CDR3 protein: CASRDRGTYNSPLHF. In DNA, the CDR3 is TGTGCCAGCAGGGACAGGGGTACCTATAATTCACCCCTCCACTTT.